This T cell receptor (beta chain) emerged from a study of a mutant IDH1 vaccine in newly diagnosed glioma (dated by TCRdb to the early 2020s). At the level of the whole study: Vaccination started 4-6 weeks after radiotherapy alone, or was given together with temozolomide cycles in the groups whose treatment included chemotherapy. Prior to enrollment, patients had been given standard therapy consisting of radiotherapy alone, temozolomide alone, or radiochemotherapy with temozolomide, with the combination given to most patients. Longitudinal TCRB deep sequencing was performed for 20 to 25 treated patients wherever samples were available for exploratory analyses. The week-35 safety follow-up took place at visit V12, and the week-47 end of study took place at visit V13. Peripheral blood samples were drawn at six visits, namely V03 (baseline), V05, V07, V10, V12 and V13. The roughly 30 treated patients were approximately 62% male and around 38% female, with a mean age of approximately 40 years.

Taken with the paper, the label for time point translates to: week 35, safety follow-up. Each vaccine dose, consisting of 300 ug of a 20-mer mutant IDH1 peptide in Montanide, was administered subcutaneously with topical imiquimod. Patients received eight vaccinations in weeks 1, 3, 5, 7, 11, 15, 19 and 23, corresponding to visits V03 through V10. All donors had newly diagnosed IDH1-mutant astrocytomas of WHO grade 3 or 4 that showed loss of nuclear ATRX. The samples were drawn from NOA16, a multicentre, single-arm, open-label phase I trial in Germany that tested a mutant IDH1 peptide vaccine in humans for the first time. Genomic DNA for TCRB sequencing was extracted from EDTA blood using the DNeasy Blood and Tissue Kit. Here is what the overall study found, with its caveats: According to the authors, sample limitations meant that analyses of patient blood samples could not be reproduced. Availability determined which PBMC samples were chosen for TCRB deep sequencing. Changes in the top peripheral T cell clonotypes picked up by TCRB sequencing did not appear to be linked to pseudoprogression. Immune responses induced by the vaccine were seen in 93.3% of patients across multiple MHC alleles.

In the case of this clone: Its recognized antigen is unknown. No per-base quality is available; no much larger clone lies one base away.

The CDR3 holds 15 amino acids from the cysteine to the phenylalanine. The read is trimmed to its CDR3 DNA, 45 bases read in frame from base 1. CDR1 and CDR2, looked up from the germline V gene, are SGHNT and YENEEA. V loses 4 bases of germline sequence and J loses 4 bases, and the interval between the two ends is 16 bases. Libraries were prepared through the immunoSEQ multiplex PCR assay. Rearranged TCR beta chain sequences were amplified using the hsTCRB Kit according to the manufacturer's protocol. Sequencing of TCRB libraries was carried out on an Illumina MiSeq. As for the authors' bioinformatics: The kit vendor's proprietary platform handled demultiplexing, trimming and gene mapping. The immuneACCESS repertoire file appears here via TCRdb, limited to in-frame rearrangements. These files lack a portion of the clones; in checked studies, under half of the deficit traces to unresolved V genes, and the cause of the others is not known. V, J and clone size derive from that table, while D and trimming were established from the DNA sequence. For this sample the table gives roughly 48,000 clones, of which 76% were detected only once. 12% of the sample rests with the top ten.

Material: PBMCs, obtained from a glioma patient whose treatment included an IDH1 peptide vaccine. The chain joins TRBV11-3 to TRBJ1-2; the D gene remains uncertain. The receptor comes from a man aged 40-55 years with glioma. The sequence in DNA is TGTGCCAGCAGCTCAGGACCGAGCTTGGGCTATGGCTACACCTTC. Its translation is CASSSGPSLGYGYTF.